What follows are 21 T cell receptor beta chains derived from one specimen sequenced in a study of blood T cell repertoires in COVID-19 (dated by TCRdb to 2020 to 2021). The receptor library was made with the immunoSEQ multiplex PCR assay. This immuneACCESS table, as held by TCRdb, lists in-frame sequences with V and J called but not all clones. Of the missing ones, under half trace to an unresolved V gene in checked studies; the others have no known cause. In this sample the table shows nearly 90,000 clones, approximately 88% of which occur a single time. 11% of the sample goes to the ten largest clones. Input material: peripheral blood. All receptors come from an elderly man with acute or convalescent COVID-19.

The V and J genes are TRBV6-2 or TRBV6-3 and TRBJ1-1; D is uncertain. CDR3 length: 14 residues. Trimming removed 4 bases from V and 1 base from J, with 10 bases in between. From germline, CDR1 is MNHEY and CDR2 SVGEGT. In nucleotides, the CDR3 is TGTGCCAGCAGTTCCCTGGGCAGGAACACTGAAGCTTTCTTT. Amino acids: CASSSLGRNTEAFF.

The V gene is TRBV3-1 (or the pseudogene TRBV3-2), the J gene TRBJ2-3; 16 bases are shared with TRBD2. Trimming at V came to 0 bases and at J to 4 bases, leaving 4 bases not matched to a gene. Germline V gives CDR1 LGHDT, CDR2 YNNKEL (reference sequence). This CDR3 comprises 18 residues. The CDR3 DNA sequence: TGTGCCAGCAGCCAAGAGGGGACTAGCGGGGGGGCCTCAGATACGCAGTATTTT. It codes for CASSQEGTSGGASDTQYF.

V gene TRBV6-5 combines with J gene TRBJ2-7; possible D gene TRBD1, 5 bases. CDR3 size: 13 residues. Looked up from germline, CDR1 is MNHEY and CDR2 is SVGAGI. Deletions cut 5 bases from V and 3 bases from J, with 11 bases between. The CDR3: CASSKSQGYEQYF. CDR3 sequence (DNA): TGTGCCAGCAGTAAAAGTCAGGGCTACGAGCAGTACTTC.

V usage is TRBV5-4 and J usage is TRBJ1-1; TRBD1 agrees at 8 bases. CDR1 and CDR2 (germline): SGHNT, YYREEE (reference sequence). The V and J ends lost 4 bases and 7 bases, in that order; junction bases with no gene match: 15. This CDR3 comprises 16 residues. CDR3 nucleotides: TGTGCCAGCAGCACCGGGACAGGTGGATCGACTCTTGAAGCTTTCTTT. It yields the protein CASSTGTGGSTLEAFF.

This rearrangement joins TRBV7-6 to TRBJ2-2; the D gene is possibly TRBD1 (5 bases). Germline loops: CDR1 SGHVS, CDR2 FNYEAQ. The CDR3 totals 14 residues. V shed 1 base and J shed 6 bases, with 9 bases lying between them. The CDR3 coding sequence is TGTGCCAGCAGCTTAGTCAGGGCTGCCGGGGAGCTGTTTTTT. Translating gives CASSLVRAAGELFF.

Comments on this clone: This CDR3 is also generated by other DNA sequences in the sample. The CDR3, as DNA: TGCGCCAGCAGCCCGGGACAGGGAGGAAACACCATATATTTT. Amino acid sequence: CASSPGQGGNTIYF. V and J are TRBV5-1 and TRBJ1-3; 9 nucleotides agree with TRBD1. V shed 4 bases and J 4 bases; nucleotides not matched to a gene: 3. Per germline, CDR1 SGHRS and CDR2 YFSETQ. The CDR3 is 14 residues long.

This chain uses TRBV24-1 with TRBJ2-3; 8 nucleotides agree with TRBD2. The V and J ends lost 5 bases and 1 base, in that order; junction bases with no gene match: 4. From germline, CDR1 is KGHDR and CDR2 SFDVKD. The CDR3 is 15 residues long. The DNA for the CDR3 is TGTGCCACCAGTGTCGGGGGGGCGGGCACAGATACGCAGTATTTT. It translates to CATSVGGAGTDTQYF.

The chain links TRBV5-1 to TRBJ2-3; a possible D gene is TRBD2 (5 bases). CDR1 SGHRS and CDR2 YFSETQ come from the germline V gene. V lost 4 bases to trimming and J lost 1 base, with 13 bases between them. This CDR3 is built from 15 residues. CDR3 coding DNA: TGCGCCAGCAGCCCCCGTGGTAGCGGCACAGATACGCAGTATTTT. This sequence encodes CASSPRGSGTDTQYF.

Here the CDR3 reads CASSSGTGGTDTQYF. The DNA for the CDR3 is TGTGCCAGCAGCTCCGGGACAGGGGGCACAGATACGCAGTATTTT. This chain connects TRBV5-5 to TRBJ2-3; TRBD1 agrees at 10 bases. CDR1 and CDR2 (germline): SGHKS, YYEKEE (reference sequence). The J segment lost 1 base and the V segment lost 3 bases, leaving 2 bases of the junction unmatched. The CDR3 extends over 15 amino acids. Drawing the rest from reference TRBV5-5 and TRBJ2-3, the complete variable domain is DAGVTQSPTHLIKTRGQQVTLRCSPISGHKSVSWYQQVLGQGPQFIFQYYEKEERGRGNFPDRFSARQFPNYSSELNVNALLLGDSALYLCASSSGTGGTDTQYFGPGTRLTVL.

V and J are TRBV5-1 and TRBJ1-1; tentatively, D is TRBD1 (6 bases). Germline assignment: CDR1 SGHRS and CDR2 YFSETQ. V was cut by 3 bases and J by 0 bases, with 24 bases left in between. The CDR3 spans 19 residues. CDR3 sequence (DNA): TGCGCCAGCAGCTCGTTGGGGCTTGGATTTTGGGACATGAACACTGAAGCTTTCTTT. Its protein is CASSSLGLGFWDMNTEAFF.

The rearrangement links TRBV6-4 to TRBJ2-2; TRBD2 is a possible D gene (5 bases). The CDR3 extends over 14 amino acids. Germline V gives CDR1 MRHNA, CDR2 SNTAGT. V shed 6 bases and J shed 7 bases, with 15 bases lying between them. CDR3 sequence reads: CASSATRNYGELFF. The CDR3 DNA is TGTGCCAGCAGCGCCACTAGAAATTACGGGGAGCTGTTTTTT.

The genes are TRBV24-1 and TRBJ1-1; TRBD1 agrees at 11 bases. Trimming at V came to 11 bases and at J to 1 base, leaving 2 bases not matched to a gene. The V gene's germline CDR1 is KGHDR and CDR2 SFDVKD. The CDR3 consists of 13 residues. The CDR3 sequence is CASGQGANTEAFF. In nucleotides, the CDR3 is TGTGCCAGCGGACAGGGGGCGAACACTGAAGCTTTCTTT.

This clone was recorded only once. The V gene is TRBV11-2, the J gene TRBJ2-1, with 9 bases identical to TRBD2. V was clipped by 3 bases and J by 7 bases; unmatched bases: 7. The CDR3 contains 15 residues. The germline V gene has CDR1 SGHAT and CDR2 FQNNGV. The DNA of the CDR3 is TGTGCCAGCAGCTTTGGGCGGGGGGGCCGTAATGAGCAGTTCTTC. This translates into CASSFGRGGRNEQFF.

The CDR3 region has the DNA TGTGCCAGCAGCTTTAGGGGTGGCGGGAGAAGGACAGATACGCAGTATTTT. Encoded protein: CASSFRGGGRRTDTQYF. This chain links TRBV11-2 with TRBJ2-3; 7 bases are a match to TRBD2. With 3 bases clipped from V and 3 bases from J, the junction kept 12 bases outside the gene matches. CDR1 is SGHAT and CDR2 is FQNNGV in the germline V gene. This CDR3 is 17 amino acids long.

This chain joins TRBV3-1 (or the pseudogene TRBV3-2) and TRBJ2-7, with D unclear. The CDR3 consists of 12 residues. Trimming took off 1 base at V and 5 bases at J, with 6 bases between the two ends. Germline CDR1 LGHDT, CDR2 YNNKEL (reference sequence). The CDR3 region has the DNA TGTGCCAGCAGCCAAGGGCGGAACGAGCAGTACTTC. Translated, it gives CASSQGRNEQYF.

The chain links TRBV9 to TRBJ1-1; 8 nucleotides line up with TRBD1. Germline CDR1 reads SGDLS; CDR2 reads YYNGEE. V was clipped by 0 bases and J by 1 base; unmatched bases: 2. This CDR3 is 15 amino acids long. CDR3 sequence reads: CASSVEDRANTEAFF. CDR3 nucleotide sequence: TGTGCCAGCAGCGTAGAGGACAGGGCGAACACTGAAGCTTTCTTT. Variable domain in full (rest from reference TRBV9 and TRBJ1-1): DSGVTQTPKHLITATGQRVTLRCSPRSGDLSVYWYQQSLDQGLQFLIQYYNGEERAKGNILERFSAQQFPDLHSELNLSSLELGDSALYFCASSVEDRANTEAFFGQGTRLTVV.

The V gene is TRBV9, the J gene TRBJ2-5, with 7 bases matching TRBD1. Germline loops: CDR1 SGDLS, CDR2 YYNGEE. V was pared by 4 bases and J by 3 bases, with 12 bases of the junction left unmatched. The CDR3 runs 16 residues. Here the CDR3 reads CASSFGPSTGKETQYF. DNA for the CDR3: TGTGCCAGCAGCTTCGGACCGTCGACAGGGAAAGAGACCCAGTACTTC.

The V call is TRBV6-6, the J call TRBJ1-6, with 10 bases lining up with TRBD1. V was pared by 6 bases and J by 8 bases, with 4 bases of the junction left unmatched. Germline values: CDR1 MNHNY, CDR2 SVGAGI (reference sequence). The CDR3 extends over 14 amino acids. For the CDR3, the DNA is TGTGCCAGCAGAACCGACAGGGGGCATTCACCCCTCCACTTT. This encodes CASRTDRGHSPLHF.

The chain joins TRBV9 to TRBJ1-1; D not certain. The CDR3 spans 14 residues. V was cut by 0 bases and J by 5 bases, with 11 bases left in between. Germline loops: CDR1 SGDLS, CDR2 YYNGEE. The CDR3 is CASSVGAEWTEAFF. The CDR3 nucleotides are TGTGCCAGCAGCGTAGGGGCCGAGTGGACTGAAGCTTTCTTT.

The V call is TRBV5-1, the J call TRBJ1-6; D unresolved. Trimming stripped 4 bases from V and 8 bases from J, with 13 bases between. This CDR3 comprises 14 residues. Germline lookup yields CDR1 SGHRS and CDR2 YFSETQ. CDR3 coding DNA: TGCGCCAGCAGCCCGGGAACTGCCGATTCACCCCTCCACTTT. This gives the protein CASSPGTADSPLHF.

This clone was recorded a few times. The chain links TRBV19 to TRBJ2-1, with 9 bases that match TRBD2. Germline trimming cut 2 bases from V and 6 bases from J; bases unmatched to any gene: 2. CDR1 is LNHDA and CDR2 is SQIVND in the germline V gene (reference sequence). The CDR3 extends over 14 amino acids. DNA of the CDR3: TGTGCCAGTAGTATAACTAGCGGGCGCAATGAGCAGTTCTTC. Protein sequence: CASSITSGRNEQFF.